This TCR beta chain was sequenced for a study of cytomegalovirus exposure and HLA in healthy donors. Germline assignment: CDR1 SGHRS and CDR2 YFSETQ. The CDR3 is 16 residues long. V was cut by 7 bases and J by 3 bases, with 22 bases left in between. Vbeta (60) and Jbeta (13) primers were used in the PCR. TCRdb's table, derived via immunoSEQ multiplex PCR, lists solely in-frame clones and lacks some. The table shows roughly 90,000 clones, with 65% to 85% occurring only once. The TCR comes from a man between 18 and 29 years old in good health and CMV-seronegative. This sequence joins TRBV5-1 and TRBJ2-5, with a tentative D call TRBD2 (6 bases). Sequenced input: PBMCs. The CDR3 spells CASQGLSGLQEETQYF. CDR3 sequence (DNA): TGCGCCAGCCAAGGACTGTCGGGACTCCAAGAAGAGACCCAGTACTTC. The whole variable domain, filled in from reference TRBV5-1 and TRBJ2-5, reads KAGVTQTPRYLIKTRGQQVTLSCSPISGHRSVSWYQQTPGQGLQFLFEYFSETQRNKGNFPGRFSGRQFSNSRSEMNVSTLELGDSALYLCASQGLSGLQEETQYFGPGTRLLVL.